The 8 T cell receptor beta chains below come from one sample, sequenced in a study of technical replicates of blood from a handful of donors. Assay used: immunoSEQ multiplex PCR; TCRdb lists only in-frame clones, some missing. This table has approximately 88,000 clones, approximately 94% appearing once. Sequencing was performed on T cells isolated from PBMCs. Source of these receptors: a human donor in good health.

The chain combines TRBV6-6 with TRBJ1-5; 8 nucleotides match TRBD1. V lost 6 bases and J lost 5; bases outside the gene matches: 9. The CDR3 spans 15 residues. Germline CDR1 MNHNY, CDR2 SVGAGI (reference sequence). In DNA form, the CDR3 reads TGTGCCAGCAGAGTTCAGGGGGCAGGTGATCAGCCCCAGCATTTT. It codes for CASRVQGAGDQPQHF.

The CDR3 DNA follows: TGCAGCGTTGTCAGGAACACTGAAGCTTTCTTT. This codes for CSVVRNTEAFF. The chain combines TRBV29-1 with TRBJ1-1; D gene unclear. Germline-derived CDR1 and CDR2 are SQVTM and ANQGSEA. With 4 bases removed from V and 1 base from J, the gap between germline ends came to 4 bases. The CDR3 spans 11 residues.

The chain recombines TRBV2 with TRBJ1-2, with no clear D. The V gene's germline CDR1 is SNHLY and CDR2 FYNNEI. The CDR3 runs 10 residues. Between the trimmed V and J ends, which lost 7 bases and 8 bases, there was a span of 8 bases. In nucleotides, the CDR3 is TGTGCCAGCACAGGTGTCGGCTACACCTTC. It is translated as CASTGVGYTF.

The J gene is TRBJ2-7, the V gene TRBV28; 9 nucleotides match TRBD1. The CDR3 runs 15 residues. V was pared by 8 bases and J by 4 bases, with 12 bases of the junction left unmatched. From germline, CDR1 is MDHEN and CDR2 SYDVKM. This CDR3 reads CASRETGDREYEQYF. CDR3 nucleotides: TGTGCCAGCCGGGAAACGGGGGACAGGGAGTACGAGCAGTACTTC.

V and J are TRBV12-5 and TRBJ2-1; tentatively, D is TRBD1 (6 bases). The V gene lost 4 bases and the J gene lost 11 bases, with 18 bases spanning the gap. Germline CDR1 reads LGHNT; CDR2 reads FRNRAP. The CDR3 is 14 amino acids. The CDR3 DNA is TGTGCTAGTGGTTCCGGTATGGGGGACAACAAGCAGTTCTTC. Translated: CASGSGMGDNKQFF.

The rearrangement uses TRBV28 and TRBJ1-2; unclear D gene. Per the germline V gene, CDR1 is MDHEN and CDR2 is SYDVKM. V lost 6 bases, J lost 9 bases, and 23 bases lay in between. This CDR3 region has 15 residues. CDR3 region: CASRAPGKGEGSYTF. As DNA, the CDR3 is TGTGCCAGCAGGGCCCCAGGTAAAGGAGAGGGAAGCTACACCTTC.

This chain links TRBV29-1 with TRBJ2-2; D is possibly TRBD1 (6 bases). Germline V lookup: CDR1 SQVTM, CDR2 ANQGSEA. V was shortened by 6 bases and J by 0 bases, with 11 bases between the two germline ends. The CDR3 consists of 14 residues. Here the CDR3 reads CSVDTGTNTGELFF. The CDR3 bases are TGCAGCGTGGACACAGGGACGAACACCGGGGAGCTGTTTTTT.

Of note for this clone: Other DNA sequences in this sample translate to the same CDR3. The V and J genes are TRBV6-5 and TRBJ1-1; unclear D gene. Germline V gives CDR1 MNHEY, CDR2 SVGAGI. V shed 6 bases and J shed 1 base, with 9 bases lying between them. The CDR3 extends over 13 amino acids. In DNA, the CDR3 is TGTGCCAGCAGCTACCCAGGGAACACTGAAGCTTTCTTT. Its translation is CASSYPGNTEAFF.